The 26 T cell receptor beta chains below were found in one sample sequenced in a study of vaccination and CD4 T cells after COVID-19. Treatment defined: roughly nine-day PBMC culture with coronavirus spike peptide pools or control peptides (ViraFEST assay). The unexposed donor provided CD4+ T cells, which were taken before the COVID-19 pandemic (2011-2018). Sequenced with the Oncomine TCR Beta short-read assay was DNA taken from cultured CD4+ T cells. TCRdb reprocessed the PCR reads with MiXCR, giving one entry per CDR3 protein. Found here are roughly 9,000 distinct CDR3 sequences, under 55% of them singletons; the top ten hold roughly a quarter. The antigens of these receptors remain unknown. The specimen sequenced was CD4+ T cells from blood, cultured in vitro. These receptors originate from a human donor in good health.

The chain carries TRBV6-1 and TRBJ2-7, with D tentatively TRBD1 (5 bases). Germline lookup yields CDR1 MNHNS and CDR2 SASEGT. V lost 7 bases and J 4 bases, leaving 14 bases between the germline ends. The CDR3 totals 13 residues. CDR3 DNA: TGTGCCAGCACGGCAGGGCAAAGGTACGAGCAGTACTTC. It is translated as CASTAGQRYEQYF.

This clonotype was picked up a small number of times. The V and J genes are TRBV19 and TRBJ2-4; D is perhaps TRBD2 (7 bases). Trimming pared 4 bases from V and 0 bases from J, leaving 19 bases between. The CDR3 consists of 18 residues. CDR1 and CDR2 from the germline V gene are LNHDA and SQIVND (reference sequence). As DNA, the CDR3 is TGTGCCAGTAGTACACACAGGGACGGGGGGTTAGCCAAAAACATTCAGTACTTC. Its protein product is CASSTHRDGGLAKNIQYF. Using reference TRBV19 and TRBJ2-4 for the parts outside the CDR3, the full variable domain is DGGITQSPKYLFRKEGQNVTLSCEQNLNHDAMYWYRQDPGQGLRLIYYSQIVNDFQKGDIAEGYSVSREKKESFPLTVTSAQKNPTAFYLCASSTHRDGGLAKNIQYFGAGTRLSVL.

The J gene is TRBJ1-1, the V gene TRBV9, with 7 positions matching TRBD1. J lost 4 bases, V lost 6 bases, and 6 bases had no gene match. CDR1 is SGDLS and CDR2 is YYNGEE in the germline V gene. The CDR3 spans 13 residues. CDR3 sequence: CASIRTGFTEAFF. The CDR3 nucleotides are TGTGCCAGCATCAGGACAGGCTTCACTGAAGCTTTCTTT.

The V gene is TRBV7-2, the J gene TRBJ2-5; 7 bases align to TRBD2. The CDR3 length is 14 residues. With 5 bases clipped from V and 5 bases from J, the junction kept 8 bases outside the gene matches. In germline, CDR1 is SGHTA, CDR2 FQGNSA. CDR3 loop: CASSTAGSWETQYF. CDR3 coding DNA: TGTGCCAGCAGCACAGCGGGGAGTTGGGAGACCCAGTACTTC.

The genes are TRBV28 and TRBJ1-2; TRBD1 might be the D (6 bases). Germline values: CDR1 MDHEN, CDR2 SYDVKM. The CDR3 loop spans 12 amino acids. The CDR3 loop is CVVVGGAYGYTF. The CDR3 nucleotides are TGTGTGGTTGTTGGGGGCGCCTACGGCTACACCTTC.

The chain uses TRBV15 and TRBJ1-2; possibly TRBD1 for D (6 bases). The V gene lost 4 bases and the J gene lost 0 bases, with 9 bases spanning the gap. CDR3 length equals 14 residues. Germline CDR1 LNHNV, CDR2 YYDKDF (reference sequence). CDR3 coding DNA: TGTGCCACCAGCAACAGGGCCACTAACTATGGCTACACCTTC. Protein sequence: CATSNRATNYGYTF.

This clonotype came up once. The J gene is TRBJ2-3, the V gene TRBV21-1. TRBV21-1 is a recognized pseudogene. The CDR3 has 15 amino acids. For the CDR3, the DNA is TGTGCCAGCAGCAAAGCGCTTTCTAGTACAGATACGCAGTATTTT. Protein: CASSKALSSTDTQYF.

This clonotype has just a few counts. The chain carries TRBV11-2 and TRBJ2-5; 9 bases line up with TRBD2. This CDR3 region has 17 residues. Germline V CDR1 and CDR2: SGHAT, FQNNGV. V shed 5 bases, J shed 3 bases, and the junction held 13 bases outside the gene matches. The CDR3 here is CASSPRPPAGGEETQYF. The CDR3 DNA follows: TGTGCCAGCAGCCCCCGTCCCCCAGCGGGAGGCGAAGAGACCCAGTACTTC.

The CDR3 DNA sequence: TGTGCCTGGATTGGGGGGTGGACTGAAGCTTTCTTT. Translating gives CAWIGGWTEAFF. The chain carries TRBV30 and TRBJ1-1; possible D gene TRBD1, 5 bases. Germline lookup yields CDR1 GTSNPN and CDR2 SVGIG (reference sequence). Trimming shortened V by 4 bases and J by 5 bases, and 11 bases separated the two germline ends. The CDR3 sequence is 12 residues long.

The rearrangement links TRBV7-2 to TRBJ2-6; tentative D call: TRBD2 (5 bases). The CDR3 runs 17 residues. V was cut by 5 bases and J by 0 bases, with 14 bases left in between. From germline, CDR1 is SGHTA and CDR2 FQGNSA. CDR3 loop: CASSPLPGYSGANVLTF. CDR3 in DNA: TGTGCCAGCAGCCCCCTACCGGGGTACTCTGGGGCCAACGTCCTGACTTTC.

The chain has TRBV10-1 and TRBJ1-6; D is ambiguous. The V end lost 3 bases, the J end lost 10 bases, and 10 bases lay between the germline ends. The CDR3 extends over 13 amino acids. The germline CDR1 and CDR2 sequences are WNHNN and SYGVQD (reference sequence). The CDR3: CASSDTRGSPLHF. The CDR3 region has the DNA TGCGCCAGCAGTGACACTCGGGGATCACCCCTCCACTTT.

The genes are TRBV4-1 and TRBJ1-5, with D uncertain. The CDR3 loop spans 17 amino acids. CDR1 and CDR2 from the germline V gene are MGHRA and YSYEKL. The germline V and J ends were trimmed by 0 bases and 7 bases, with 19 bases remaining between them. The CDR3 loop is CASSQDPGFGTRQPQHF. Written as DNA, the CDR3 is TGCGCCAGCAGCCAAGATCCGGGTTTTGGAACGAGGCAGCCCCAGCATTTT.

The sample holds a few counts of this clonotype. This chain links TRBV20-1 with TRBJ2-2; 7 bases map to TRBD2. CDR3 length: 15 residues. Germline assignment: CDR1 DFQATT and CDR2 SNEGSKA (reference sequence). J lost 1 base, V lost 5 bases, and 7 bases had no gene match. CDR3 amino acids: CSAGPGGGNTGELFF. In DNA form, the CDR3 reads TGCAGTGCTGGCCCTGGGGGGGGGAACACCGGGGAGCTGTTTTTT.

This clonotype was recorded a few times. The chain recombines TRBV20-1 with TRBJ1-2; D is undetermined. The CDR3 loop spans 10 amino acids. V lost 5 bases and J lost 8, with 9 bases in between. In germline, CDR1 is DFQATT, CDR2 SNEGSKA (reference sequence). The CDR3 coding sequence is TGCAGTGCTGTCGACTTCGGCTACACCTTC. This encodes CSAVDFGYTF.

By sample share, this clonotype is medium-sized. The CDR3 loop is CASSQVRETQYF. The CDR3 nucleotides are TGTGCCAGCAGCCAAGTGCGAGAGACCCAGTACTTC. The V gene is TRBV14, the J gene TRBJ2-5; no definite D call. Trimming stripped 1 base from V and 4 bases from J, with 4 bases between. The germline CDR1 and CDR2 sequences are SGHDN and FVKESK. The CDR3 is made up of 12 amino acids. Together with reference TRBV14 and TRBJ2-5, the CDR3 gives the full variable domain: EAGVTQFPSHSVIEKGQTVTLRCDPISGHDNLYWYRRVMGKEIKFLLHFVKESKQDESGMPNNRFLAERTGGTYSTLKVQPAELEDSGVYFCASSQVRETQYFGPGTRLLVL.

The table lists this clonotype with a few counts. The genes are TRBV7-9 and TRBJ1-1; 9 positions agree with TRBD1. This CDR3 contains 16 residues. Germline values: CDR1 SEHNR, CDR2 FQNEAQ (reference sequence). J lost 1 base, V lost 5 bases, and 8 bases had no gene match. The CDR3 spells CASSTYRGRGNTEAFF. The CDR3 coding sequence is TGTGCCAGCAGCACCTACAGGGGGCGCGGGAACACTGAAGCTTTCTTT.

This clonotype has more than one count but fewer than ten. V gene TRBV19 combines with J gene TRBJ2-2; no reliable D call. The germline V gene encodes CDR1 LNHDA and CDR2 SQIVND (reference sequence). The CDR3 sequence is 16 residues long. V dropped 1 base and J dropped 6 bases, with 15 bases sitting between them. CDR3 bases: TGTGCCAGTAGTATAGGGGCAGGCCTTAAGGCCGGGGAGCTGTTTTTT. It encodes CASSIGAGLKAGELFF.

The chain employs TRBV19 and TRBJ1-1, with unresolved D. Germline V CDR1 and CDR2: LNHDA, SQIVND (reference sequence). Trimming stripped 7 bases from V and 2 bases from J, with 17 bases between. This CDR3 comprises 15 residues. The CDR3 nucleotides are TGTGCCAGTAACTCCCGCGGATCTCCTAACACTGAAGCTTTCTTT. Protein product: CASNSRGSPNTEAFF.

The genes are TRBV19 and TRBJ1-1; D uncertain. V was trimmed by 4 bases and J by 0 bases, leaving 12 bases between them. The V gene's germline CDR1 is LNHDA and CDR2 SQIVND (reference sequence). CDR3 length: 15 amino acids. CDR3: CASSRTDLMNTEAFF. The CDR3 DNA reads TGTGCCAGTAGTAGGACGGATCTCATGAACACTGAAGCTTTCTTT.

V usage is TRBV15 and J usage is TRBJ1-2, with a weak D call TRBD1 (6 bases). CDR3 length: 17 residues. The V end was cut by 1 base, the J end by 4 bases, with 19 bases between. The germline CDR1 and CDR2 sequences are LNHNV and YYDKDF (reference sequence). The DNA of the CDR3 is TGTGCCACCAGCAGAGCGGACACAGGGAGGGTTGGCTATGGCTACACCTTC. Residues: CATSRADTGRVGYGYTF.

V gene TRBV11-3 combines with J gene TRBJ2-1, with TRBD2 matching 9 bases. The CDR3 contains 12 residues. The V gene's germline CDR1 is SGHNT and CDR2 YENEEA. V lost 3 bases and J lost 10; bases outside the gene matches: 1. CDR3 in DNA: TGTGCCAGCAGCTTGACTAGCGGCGAGCAGTTCTTC. Amino acid sequence: CASSLTSGEQFF.

The chain recombines TRBV5-4 with TRBJ2-7; no clear D. Germline V gives CDR1 SGHNT, CDR2 YYREEE (reference sequence). There are 14 residues in the CDR3. V was clipped by 1 base and J by 2 bases, with 10 bases between them. The CDR3 bases are TGTGCCAGCAGCTTGCAATACAGAGCCTACGAGCAGTACTTC. Translating gives CASSLQYRAYEQYF. Variable domain in full (rest from reference TRBV5-4 and TRBJ2-7): ETGVTQSPTHLIKTRGQQVTLRCSSQSGHNTVSWYQQALGQGPQFIFQYYREEENGRGNFPPRFSGLQFPNYSSELNVNALELDDSALYLCASSLQYRAYEQYFGPGTRLTVT.

This clonotype was picked up a small number of times. V and J are TRBV7-2 and TRBJ2-3; 12 bases align to TRBD2. Germline V gene sequence: CDR1 SGHTA, CDR2 FQGNSA. J gave up 4 bases and V 6 bases, and 17 bases lay outside the gene matches. The CDR3 contains 19 residues. CDR3 protein: CASSPVGLAGGPQSDTQYF. In DNA, the CDR3 is TGTGCCAGCAGTCCTGTTGGGCTAGCGGGGGGGCCACAATCAGATACGCAGTATTTT. The full variable domain, completed using reference TRBV7-2 and TRBJ2-3, is GAGVSQSPSNKVTEKGKDVELRCDPISGHTALYWYRQSLGQGLEFLIYFQGNSAPDKSGLPSDRFSAERTGGSVSTLTIQRTQQEDSAVYLCASSPVGLAGGPQSDTQYFGPGTRLTVL.

This sequence joins TRBV5-4 and TRBJ1-1; D is perhaps TRBD1 (6 bases). Germline CDR1 is SGHNT and CDR2 is YYREEE (reference sequence). The CDR3 is 18 amino acids. The V end was cut by 2 bases, the J end by 4 bases, with 24 bases between. The CDR3 DNA follows: TGTGCCAGCAGCTTTCCTCCGATGGGGGGCGTGAGGAGCACTGAAGCTTTCTTT. It encodes CASSFPPMGGVRSTEAFF. Full variable domain (rest looked up from reference TRBV5-4 and TRBJ1-1): ETGVTQSPTHLIKTRGQQVTLRCSSQSGHNTVSWYQQALGQGPQFIFQYYREEENGRGNFPPRFSGLQFPNYSSELNVNALELDDSALYLCASSFPPMGGVRSTEAFFGQGTRLTVV.

This chain links TRBV7-9 with TRBJ2-5, with 7 bases identical to TRBD2. CDR3 size: 16 residues. CDR1 SEHNR and CDR2 FQNEAQ come from the germline V gene (reference sequence). J lost 4 bases, V lost 5 bases, and 13 bases had no gene match. The CDR3 region is CASSLPELGGGETQYF. The DNA for the CDR3 is TGTGCCAGCAGCCTGCCCGAGTTGGGCGGGGGAGAGACCCAGTACTTC.

The chain links TRBV14 to TRBJ1-6; no clear D. The CDR3 runs 14 residues. The germline CDR1 and CDR2 sequences are SGHDN and FVKESK. Between the trimmed V and J ends, which lost 0 bases and 9 bases, there was a span of 9 bases. In DNA form, the CDR3 reads TGTGCCAGCAGCCAAGAGCCCAGGAGTTCACCCCTCCACTTT. Residues: CASSQEPRSSPLHF.